These 32 T cell receptor beta chains originate from one sample sequenced in a study of blood T cell repertoires in COVID-19. Profiled with immunoSEQ multiplex PCR; TCRdb holds only in-frame clones, not every one. The sample records roughly 180,000 clones, over 70% being singletons. The sequencing input was peripheral blood. These receptors all come from a man between 60 and 75 years old with active or convalescent COVID-19.

V is TRBV3-1 (or the pseudogene TRBV3-2) and J is TRBJ2-7, with TRBD2 identical over 14 bases. The V segment lost 4 bases and the J segment 4 bases; nucleotides outside the gene matches: 9. The CDR3 runs to 17 residues. Germline CDR1 reads LGHDT; CDR2 reads YNNKEL (reference sequence). CDR3 sequence: CASSRLTGTSGSYEQYF. The CDR3 DNA follows: TGTGCCAGCAGCCGACTTACCGGGACTAGCGGGAGTTACGAGCAGTACTTC.

This chain connects TRBV5-1 to TRBJ2-7, with D perhaps matching TRBD2 (5 bases). The ends were cut back, 0 bases at V and 0 bases at J, with 13 bases in the middle. This CDR3 has 16 residues. The germline V gene encodes CDR1 SGHRS and CDR2 YFSETQ. The DNA for the CDR3 is TGCGCCAGCAGCTTGGGTCGGGGATCCCGCTCCTACGAGCAGTACTTC. Its protein is CASSLGRGSRSYEQYF. Together with reference TRBV5-1 and TRBJ2-7, the CDR3 gives the full variable domain: KAGVTQTPRYLIKTRGQQVTLSCSPISGHRSVSWYQQTPGQGLQFLFEYFSETQRNKGNFPGRFSGRQFSNSRSEMNVSTLELGDSALYLCASSLGRGSRSYEQYFGPGTRLTVT.

This clone occurred once. V gene TRBV11-2 combines with J gene TRBJ2-1; 12 bases agree with TRBD2. Trimming at V came to 0 bases and at J to 5 bases, leaving 14 bases not matched to a gene. The CDR3 is 20 residues long. Germline V gene sequence: CDR1 SGHAT, CDR2 FQNNGV. In nucleotides, the CDR3 is TGTGCCAGCAGCTTAGACTGGACTAGCGGGACAGAGGGACTCCACAATGAGCAGTTCTTC. Residues: CASSLDWTSGTEGLHNEQFF.

V usage is TRBV29-1 and J usage is TRBJ2-7; 7 bases line up with TRBD1. J gave up 2 bases and V 5 bases, and 3 bases lay outside the gene matches. The CDR3 sequence is 12 residues long. The germline V gene has CDR1 SQVTM and CDR2 ANQGSEA. The CDR3 region is CSVQQGPYEQYF. The DNA for the CDR3 is TGCAGCGTTCAACAGGGGCCCTACGAGCAGTACTTC.

This chain joins TRBV6-5 and TRBJ1-1; tentative D call: TRBD1 (5 bases). Germline V gene data show CDR1 as MNHEY and CDR2 as SVGAGI. This CDR3 comprises 12 residues. V was clipped by 7 bases and J by 6 bases, with 12 bases between them. The DNA for the CDR3 is TGTGCCAGCAATGCAGGGCGGCCTGAAGCTTTCTTT. Translated, it gives CASNAGRPEAFF.

The CDR3: CASSGTSGSAYNEQFF. CDR3 nucleotide sequence: TGTGCCAGCAGTGGGACTAGCGGGAGTGCTTACAATGAGCAGTTCTTC. The rearrangement uses TRBV6-2 or TRBV6-3 and TRBJ2-1; TRBD2 matches at 14 bases. Trimming took 5 bases from V and 4 from J; bases not matched to a gene: 4. CDR3 length: 16 residues. Per the germline V gene, CDR1 is MNHEY and CDR2 is SVGEGT.

The CDR3 is CSARGGQGSTEAFF. CDR3 DNA sequence: TGCAGCGCCCGGGGGGGACAGGGGAGCACTGAAGCTTTCTTT. The gene calls are TRBV29-1 and TRBJ1-1; the match to TRBD1 covers 10 bases. Germline V gene sequence: CDR1 SQVTM, CDR2 ANQGSEA. Germline trimming cut 7 bases from V and 4 bases from J; bases unmatched to any gene: 9. The CDR3 totals 14 residues.

This chain joins TRBV4-2 and TRBJ2-7; tentative D call: TRBD2 (5 bases). V gave up 1 base and J gave up 4 bases, with 11 bases separating them. Per the germline V gene, CDR1 is LGHNA and CDR2 is YNFKEQ. CDR3 size: 14 residues. The CDR3: CASSQGYGNYEQYF. The DNA of the CDR3 is TGTGCCAGCAGCCAAGGGTACGGGAATTACGAGCAGTACTTC.

CDR3 amino acids: CASSSGPQGKEETQYF. Written as DNA, the CDR3 is TGCGCCAGCAGCTCAGGCCCACAGGGTAAGGAGGAGACCCAGTACTTC. The rearrangement joins TRBV5-1 to TRBJ2-5; perhaps TRBD1 as D (6 bases). CDR1 SGHRS and CDR2 YFSETQ come from the germline V gene. The germline V and J ends were trimmed by 3 bases and 5 bases, with 20 bases remaining between them. This CDR3 has 16 amino acids.

This clone showed up just once. This chain uses TRBV27 with TRBJ2-7; a weak D match, TRBD2 (7 bases). V lost 8 bases and J lost 4, with 24 bases in between. CDR1 is MNHEY, CDR2 SMNVEV, per germline (reference sequence). This CDR3 has 16 amino acids. In DNA form, the CDR3 reads TGTGCCAGCTCCCCTATGGGGGGGCGAGAGGTTTACGAGCAGTACTTC. Its protein product is CASSPMGGREVYEQYF.

This clone was seen more than once but under ten times. The chain links TRBV5-4 to TRBJ2-7; 7 nucleotides align to TRBD1. The V and J ends lost 4 bases and 3 bases, in that order; junction bases with no gene match: 4. Germline-derived CDR1 and CDR2 are SGHNT and YYREEE (reference sequence). The CDR3 spans 13 residues. CDR3 amino acids: CASSRDRHYEQYF. The CDR3 DNA follows: TGTGCCAGCAGCCGGGACAGACACTACGAGCAGTACTTC.

The V and J genes are TRBV5-5 and TRBJ2-1, with D possibly TRBD1 on 5 matching bases. Per the germline V gene, CDR1 is SGHKS and CDR2 is YYEKEE (reference sequence). V lost 2 bases and J lost 4, with 10 bases in between. This CDR3 is built from 14 residues. CDR3 loop: CASSFRQQYNEQFF. The CDR3 DNA reads TGTGCCAGCAGCTTCCGACAGCAATACAATGAGCAGTTCTTC.

V usage is TRBV7-9 and J usage is TRBJ2-1; 11 bases fit TRBD2. The CDR3 is made up of 16 amino acids. V was pared by 6 bases and J by 5 bases, with 9 bases of the junction left unmatched. Germline lookup yields CDR1 SEHNR and CDR2 FQNEAQ (reference sequence). Here the CDR3 DNA reads TGTGCCAGCAGTCCGGGACTAGCGGCCTTCGACAATGAGCAGTTCTTC. It codes for CASSPGLAAFDNEQFF.

This chain links TRBV5-4 with TRBJ2-1; perhaps TRBD1 as D (7 bases). This CDR3 is built from 16 residues. Trimming shortened V by 3 bases and J by 6 bases, and 19 bases separated the two germline ends. Looked up from germline, CDR1 is SGHNT and CDR2 is YYREEE (reference sequence). The CDR3 loop reads CASSSNTGEVGNEQFF. The CDR3 coding sequence is TGTGCCAGCAGCTCTAATACAGGGGAGGTAGGCAATGAGCAGTTCTTC.

The chain combines TRBV7-2 with TRBJ2-7, with 7 positions matching TRBD2. The germline V gene encodes CDR1 SGHTA and CDR2 FQGNSA. The CDR3 consists of 15 residues. J was trimmed by 4 bases and V by 2 bases; bases with no gene match: 8. The CDR3 nucleotides read TGTGCCAGCAGCTTATACGGGGGGTTCTTGTACGAGCAGTACTTC. Translating gives CASSLYGGFLYEQYF.

The J gene is TRBJ2-5, the V gene TRBV11-2; D is uncertain. In germline, CDR1 is SGHAT, CDR2 FQNNGV. With 4 bases removed from V and 8 bases from J, the gap between germline ends came to 8 bases. The CDR3 runs 11 residues. The CDR3 coding sequence is TGTGCCAGCAGCTCCACGCTAACCCAGTACTTC. This translates into CASSSTLTQYF.

The V call is TRBV28, the J call TRBJ2-7; D may be TRBD2 (6 bases). The V end was cut by 10 bases, the J end by 5 bases, with 18 bases between. In germline, CDR1 is MDHEN, CDR2 SYDVKM. The CDR3 has 13 residues. The CDR3 is CATLGVAEHEQYF. CDR3 nucleotide sequence: TGTGCCACCCTTGGGGTAGCGGAACACGAGCAGTACTTC.

The gene calls are TRBV5-4 and TRBJ2-5, with 14 bases fitting TRBD2. The V gene's germline CDR1 is SGHNT and CDR2 YYREEE (reference sequence). The CDR3 contains 16 residues. The trim removed 3 bases at V and 4 bases at J, leaving 5 bases unmatched. The DNA of the CDR3 is TGTGCCAGCAGCTCGGGACTAGCGGGAGCGGCAGAGACCCAGTACTTC. This sequence encodes CASSSGLAGAAETQYF.

Written as DNA, the CDR3 is TGCGCCAGCAGCGTAAAAGGGGAATCTGAAGCTTTCTTT. This codes for CASSVKGESEAFF. The chain carries TRBV4-1 and TRBJ1-1, with TRBD1 as a possible D gene (5 bases). The CDR3 extends over 13 amino acids. Deletions cut 5 bases from V and 6 bases from J, with 13 bases between. In germline, CDR1 is MGHRA, CDR2 YSYEKL.

The CDR3 here is CASSLSLQGNNSPLHF. The CDR3, as DNA: TGCGCCAGCAGCTTATCCTTGCAGGGGAACAATTCACCCCTCCACTTT. The J gene is TRBJ1-6, the V gene TRBV4-3; a possible D gene is TRBD1 (6 bases). Between the trimmed V and J ends, which lost 5 bases and 7 bases, there was a span of 18 bases. Germline lookup yields CDR1 LGHNA and CDR2 YSLEER. This CDR3 has 16 amino acids.

The chain couples TRBV4-2 to TRBJ2-3; 9 bases are shared with TRBD2. Germline trimming cut 3 bases from V and 2 bases from J; bases unmatched to any gene: 12. The CDR3 spans 18 residues. From germline, CDR1 is LGHNA and CDR2 YNFKEQ. The CDR3: CASSQTPPGLAATDTQYF. The DNA of the CDR3 is TGTGCCAGCAGCCAGACGCCTCCGGGACTAGCCGCCACAGATACGCAGTATTTT.

This chain joins TRBV30 and TRBJ1-1, with 7 bases fitting TRBD1. With 1 base clipped from V and 3 bases from J, the junction kept 14 bases outside the gene matches. The germline gives CDR1 GTSNPN, CDR2 SVGIG (reference sequence). The CDR3 contains 17 residues. The CDR3 region has the DNA TGTGCCTGGAGTGATCGGACAGGTACTTTTGGAGACACTGAAGCTTTCTTT. It is translated as CAWSDRTGTFGDTEAFF. Filled out from reference TRBV30 and TRBJ1-1, the complete variable domain reads SQTIHQWPATLVQPVGSPLSLECTVEGTSNPNLYWYRQAAGRGLQLLFYSVGIGQISSEVPQNLSASRPQDRQFILSSKKLLLSDSGFYLCAWSDRTGTFGDTEAFFGQGTRLTVV.

This clone was observed once. The same CDR3 is also encoded by other DNA sequences in this sample. The rearrangement uses TRBV11-2 and TRBJ2-7, with 9 bases matching TRBD1. This CDR3 has 14 amino acids. J gave up 2 bases and V 4 bases, and 3 bases lay outside the gene matches. CDR1 and CDR2 (germline): SGHAT, FQNNGV. CDR3: CASSSGTGPYEQYF. Here the CDR3 DNA reads TGTGCCAGCAGCTCCGGGACAGGGCCCTACGAGCAGTACTTC.

The chain recombines TRBV28 with TRBJ2-5; D may be TRBD2 (7 bases). This CDR3 spans 14 amino acids. Trimming pared 4 bases from V and 7 bases from J, leaving 16 bases between. Germline V CDR1 and CDR2: MDHEN, SYDVKM. CDR3 bases: TGTGCCAGCAGTTCCACCCTCGGGGGGCGGACCCAGTACTTC. This sequence encodes CASSSTLGGRTQYF.

This chain links TRBV7-8 with TRBJ2-3, with 14 bases fitting TRBD2. The germline V gene encodes CDR1 SGHVS and CDR2 FQNEAQ. This CDR3 is 16 amino acids long. Unmatched junction bases numbered 1, after V lost 2 bases and J lost 3 bases. DNA of the CDR3: TGTGCCAGCAGCTTACGGACTAGCGGGAGGACAGATACGCAGTATTTT. Its translation is CASSLRTSGRTDTQYF.

The CDR3 region has the DNA TGTGCCAGTAGTACCGGGACAGGGTATCAGCCCCAGCATTTT. Translated, it gives CASSTGTGYQPQHF. This chain links TRBV19 with TRBJ1-5; 9 bases fit TRBD1. Looked up from germline, CDR1 is LNHDA and CDR2 is SQIVND (reference sequence). The CDR3 contains 14 residues. Trimming removed 4 bases from V and 5 bases from J; junction bases left unmatched: 3.

The rearrangement uses TRBV5-4 and TRBJ2-5; no clear D gene. The V gene lost 6 bases and the J gene lost 1 base, with 10 bases spanning the gap. The CDR3 contains 13 residues. Germline-derived CDR1 and CDR2 are SGHNT and YYREEE (reference sequence). The CDR3 here is CASTLLPQETQYF. Here the CDR3 DNA reads TGTGCCAGCACCCTACTACCCCAAGAGACCCAGTACTTC.

The chain links TRBV29-1 to TRBJ1-1, with 8 bases matching TRBD1. CDR3 length: 16 amino acids. V trimming: 4 bases; J trimming: 7 bases; junction bases outside the gene matches: 17. Germline CDR1 SQVTM, CDR2 ANQGSEA. The CDR3 here is CSVAGGVKGGGNEAFF. The CDR3 DNA follows: TGCAGCGTTGCAGGGGGCGTTAAAGGCGGAGGGAATGAAGCTTTCTTT.

The chain uses TRBV18 and TRBJ2-3; a possible D gene is TRBD2 (7 bases). V was trimmed by 1 base and J by 10 bases, leaving 18 bases between them. The V gene's germline CDR1 is KGHSH and CDR2 LQKENI. The CDR3 covers 15 residues. The CDR3 region is CASSPRRGGEMAQYF. The CDR3, as DNA: TGTGCCAGCTCACCACGCCGAGGGGGGGAGATGGCGCAGTATTTT.

The CDR3 protein is CASSLGQGITYEQYF. The CDR3 DNA reads TGTGCCAGCTCGCTGGGACAGGGTATTACCTACGAGCAGTACTTC. This chain links TRBV18 with TRBJ2-7, with 9 bases that match TRBD1. The V and J ends lost 6 bases and 2 bases, in that order; junction bases with no gene match: 8. Looked up from germline, CDR1 is KGHSH and CDR2 is LQKENI. This CDR3 region has 15 residues.

The DNA of the CDR3 is TGTGCCAGCAGCTTAGAGCGGGAGGGGTTCTACGAGCAGTACTTC. It is translated as CASSLEREGFYEQYF. The chain carries TRBV11-2 and TRBJ2-7; the match to TRBD2 covers 9 bases. The CDR3 is made up of 15 amino acids. The V segment lost 0 bases and the J segment 3 bases; nucleotides outside the gene matches: 3. Germline CDR1 is SGHAT and CDR2 is FQNNGV.

The V gene is TRBV25-1, the J gene TRBJ1-1, with 9 bases identical to TRBD1. V trimming: 0 bases; J trimming: 4 bases; junction bases outside the gene matches: 6. Germline V gene sequence: CDR1 MGHDK, CDR2 SYGVNS. The CDR3 contains 16 residues. This CDR3 reads CASSEYGTGHGTEAFF. The DNA of the CDR3 is TGTGCCAGCAGTGAATATGGGACAGGGCATGGCACTGAAGCTTTCTTT.